Shown below are 19 T cell receptor beta chains from a single sample sequenced in a study of CD8+ T cells in alopecia areata. Sequencing used cDNA as its template, made by extracting RNA and reverse transcribing it. The method was immunoSEQ multiplex PCR; TCRdb's version includes in-frame clones alone and lacks a portion of them. Of 100,000 to 150,000 clones listed, 45% to 65% are singletons. Here the sequenced sample was CD4+ T cells sorted from blood, taken at week 0. All receptors derive from a human donor with alopecia areata.

The chain recombines TRBV18 with TRBJ2-2, with 9 nucleotides matching TRBD1. The CDR3 loop spans 17 amino acids. The germline V gene encodes CDR1 KGHSH and CDR2 LQKENI. V lost 0 bases and J lost 1; bases outside the gene matches: 3. CDR3 sequence: CASSPPSGQGNTGELFF. In nucleotides, the CDR3 is TGTGCCAGCTCACCACCGTCGGGACAGGGGAACACCGGGGAGCTGTTTTTT.

This clone was detected only a few times. This chain joins TRBV25-1 and TRBJ1-2; no reliable D call. Germline V CDR1 and CDR2: MGHDK, SYGVNS. The CDR3 has 16 residues. V was shortened by 4 bases and J by 0 bases, with 15 bases between the two germline ends. CDR3 loop: CASSGTANLTNYGYTF. As DNA, the CDR3 is TGTGCCAGCAGTGGGACGGCTAACTTGACTAACTATGGCTACACCTTC.

The chain uses TRBV11-2 and TRBJ2-6, with a tentative D call TRBD2 (6 bases). Trimming cost V 5 bases and J 0 bases, with 14 bases left between them. The V gene's germline CDR1 is SGHAT and CDR2 FQNNGV. The CDR3 is made up of 17 amino acids. The CDR3 spells CASSLGLMRSGANVLTF. CDR3 DNA sequence: TGTGCCAGCAGCCTGGGACTGATGCGCTCTGGGGCCAACGTCCTGACTTTC.

This chain connects TRBV7-2 to TRBJ1-2; TRBD1 matches at 7 bases. The CDR3 has 14 residues. Unmatched junction bases numbered 8, after V lost 4 bases and J lost 6 bases. The germline V gene has CDR1 SGHTA and CDR2 FQGNSA. This CDR3 is CASSSRTGADGYTF. The CDR3 region has the DNA TGTGCCAGCAGCTCCCGGACAGGAGCGGATGGCTACACCTTC.

The chain uses TRBV6-5 and TRBJ2-3; D unclear. The CDR3 loop spans 14 amino acids. Trimming pared 6 bases from V and 0 bases from J, leaving 10 bases between. The germline V gene encodes CDR1 MNHEY and CDR2 SVGAGI. DNA for the CDR3: TGTGCCAGCAGCCGAGGATTAAGCACAGATACGCAGTATTTT. Its protein product is CASSRGLSTDTQYF.

This clone occurred a few times. The J gene is TRBJ2-7, the V gene TRBV5-1; 7 nucleotides align to TRBD1. V lost 5 bases and J lost 1; bases outside the gene matches: 9. The germline CDR1 and CDR2 sequences are SGHRS and YFSETQ. The CDR3 is 15 amino acids. CDR3: CASSTGQGDSYEQYF. The CDR3 nucleotides read TGCGCCAGCAGTACTGGCCAGGGGGATTCCTACGAGCAGTACTTC.

Notes on this clone: Other DNA sequences within the sample encode an identical CDR3. The chain has TRBV29-1 and TRBJ2-1, with no clear D. V lost 3 bases to trimming and J lost 6 bases, with 9 bases between them. The V gene's germline CDR1 is SQVTM and CDR2 ANQGSEA. There are 12 residues in the CDR3. CDR3 loop: CSVERAVNEQFF. CDR3 nucleotide sequence: TGCAGCGTTGAGCGTGCGGTCAATGAGCAGTTCTTC.

This clone showed up just a few times. V is TRBV6-6 and J is TRBJ2-5; the D call may be TRBD1 or TRBD2 (6 bases each). The V end was cut by 2 bases, the J end by 4 bases, with 14 bases between. CDR3 length: 15 amino acids. Per germline, CDR1 MNHNY and CDR2 SVGAGI (reference sequence). The CDR3 coding sequence is TGTGCCAGCAGTTACGAGTCGGAGGGGGGAGAGACCCAGTACTTC. Its protein product is CASSYESEGGETQYF.

V gene TRBV5-1 combines with J gene TRBJ2-7; possible D gene TRBD1, 5 bases. Germline V CDR1 and CDR2: SGHRS, YFSETQ. CDR3 length equals 14 residues. The V and J ends lost 1 base and 6 bases respectively, with 14 bases between them. The CDR3 loop reads CASSLLDTFSEQYF. DNA for the CDR3: TGCGCCAGCAGCTTGTTGGACACGTTTTCCGAGCAGTACTTC.

This clone was detected a few times. This chain connects TRBV7-2 to TRBJ1-5; possible D gene TRBD1, 6 bases. The CDR3 has 14 residues. Germline CDR1 reads SGHTA; CDR2 reads FQGNSA. The V and J ends lost 5 bases and 3 bases respectively, with 11 bases between them. This CDR3 is CASSPTGNNQPQHF. For the CDR3, the DNA is TGTGCCAGCAGCCCCACAGGGAACAATCAGCCCCAGCATTTT.

J is TRBJ2-3 and V is TRBV10-3, with D unresolved. Germline CDR1 is ENHRY and CDR2 is SYGVKD. This CDR3 comprises 14 residues. With 10 bases removed from V and 4 bases from J, the gap between germline ends came to 18 bases. Here the CDR3 DNA reads TGTGCCACCACGCGCCGGGCTACTTCAGATACGCAGTATTTT. It is translated as CATTRRATSDTQYF.

The gene calls are TRBV25-1 and TRBJ2-1; D gene unclear. V was cut by 4 bases and J by 10 bases, with 8 bases left in between. The CDR3 has 11 residues. CDR1 MGHDK and CDR2 SYGVNS come from the germline V gene. The CDR3 DNA sequence: TGTGCCAGCAGTGGATCTGGAGAGCAGTTCTTC. Translation: CASSGSGEQFF.

This clone occurred a few times. The rearrangement links TRBV4-3 to TRBJ2-3; 12 bases are shared with TRBD2. Germline CDR1 is LGHNA and CDR2 is YSLEER. The CDR3 loop spans 17 amino acids. V gave up 1 base and J gave up 6 bases; unmatched junction bases: 8. For the CDR3, the DNA is TGCGCCAGCAGCCAAGTGGAACTAGCGGGAGGAATTGATACGCAGTATTTT. Translation: CASSQVELAGGIDTQYF.

This clone is deemed medium-sized (0.01 to 0.1%). This chain uses TRBV7-2 with TRBJ2-7, with 7 nucleotides matching TRBD1. Trimming removed 6 bases from V and 0 bases from J; junction bases left unmatched: 5. The CDR3 runs 14 residues. Per the germline V gene, CDR1 is SGHTA and CDR2 is FQGNSA. The DNA for the CDR3 is TGTGCCAGCAGGGAGACAGGGTTCTCCTACGAGCAGTACTTC. This codes for CASRETGFSYEQYF.

In this sample, this clone is medium-sized. This chain joins TRBV10-3 and TRBJ1-1, with D unclear. Germline CDR1 reads ENHRY; CDR2 reads SYGVKD. V was shortened by 2 bases and J by 0 bases, with 7 bases between the two germline ends. CDR3 length equals 14 residues. CDR3 coding DNA: TGTGCCATCAGTGAGCGACACATGAACACTGAAGCTTTCTTT. It yields the protein CAISERHMNTEAFF.

This clone was counted between two and nine times. The chain couples TRBV13 to TRBJ2-7; 7 positions agree with TRBD1. This CDR3 region has 16 residues. The ends lost 4 bases at V and 6 bases at J; junction bases unmatched: 15. Germline loops: CDR1 PRHDT, CDR2 FYEKMQ (reference sequence). CDR3 coding DNA: TGTGCCAGCAGCTCGGCCATGACAGGGCAAGATAGCGAGCAGTACTTC. Protein sequence: CASSSAMTGQDSEQYF.

Turning to this clone: In the same sample, other DNA sequences code for this CDR3. The gene calls are TRBV4-1 and TRBJ2-1; 11 bases are shared with TRBD2. CDR1 MGHRA and CDR2 YSYEKL come from the germline V gene. This CDR3 contains 17 residues. J lost 7 bases, V lost 3 bases, and 11 bases had no gene match. The CDR3 DNA reads TGCGCCAGCAGCCAGTCGCCGGGACTAGCGGTTAATAATGAGCAGTTCTTC. It yields the protein CASSQSPGLAVNNEQFF.

This clone has more than one count but fewer than ten. The V call is TRBV2, the J call TRBJ2-2; TRBD1 agrees at 7 bases. This CDR3 is 15 amino acids long. Unmatched junction bases numbered 7, after V lost 5 bases and J lost 4 bases. CDR1 is SNHLY and CDR2 is FYNNEI in the germline V gene. The chain's CDR3 is CASSYYRGSTGELFF. The CDR3 DNA reads as TGTGCCAGCAGTTATTACAGGGGATCCACCGGGGAGCTGTTTTTT. The full variable domain, with the rest looked up from reference TRBV2 and TRBJ2-2, is EPEVTQTPSHQVTQMGQEVILRCVPISNHLYFYWYRQILGQKVEFLVSFYNNEISEKSEIFDDQFSVERPDGSNFTLKIRSTKLEDSAMYFCASSYYRGSTGELFFGEGSRLTVL.

The chain has TRBV5-6 and TRBJ1-2; D call uncertain. The V end was cut by 0 bases, the J end by 6 bases, with 12 bases between. The length of the CDR3 is 14 residues. Per the germline V gene, CDR1 is SGHDT and CDR2 is YYEEEE. Here the CDR3 DNA reads TGTGCCAGCAGCTTGGATACGGGAACACATGGCTACACCTTC. Its translation is CASSLDTGTHGYTF.